These T cell receptor beta chains were read from a single sample in a study of human T cells and chemical hapten exposure. TCRdb re-called the RACE reads with MiXCR, one entry per CDR3 protein. The top ten hold 0.9% to 1.5% of the sample, which has a few hundred thousand distinct CDR3 sequences, roughly 8% seen once. The material sequenced was whole blood, taken in connection with sensitization to the hapten diphenylcyclopropenone (DPC). Receptors were obtained from a man between 18 and 35 years old with alopecia areata. Some clones in this sample may be carry-over from other donors' samples. CDR3s include the opening cysteine and the closing phenylalanine or tryptophan. D genes are given only for firm matches. Part of the rows lack a size; the others show once, few, many or a class for expanded clones.

>TRBD1|TRBJ2-5|TRBV6-4|-
TGTGCCAGCAGTGACTCGGGGACAGGGAAGCGGCGGCAAGAGACCCAGTACTTC
CASSDSGTGKRRQETQYF
>-|TRBJ1-4|TRBV6-2/TRBV6-3|few
TGTGCCAGCAGCCGAGGGGGAGCTGAAAAACTGTTTTTT
CASSRGGAEKLFF
>-|TRBJ2-4|TRBV6-5|many
TGTGCCAGCTTAGGGGGGGCCAAAAACATTCAGTACTTC
CASLGGAKNIQYF
>-|TRBJ2-7|TRBV10-3|few
TGTGCCATCAGTGATCCCTCCGGCTCCCATCCCCACGAGCAGTACTTC
CAISDPSGSHPHEQYF
>-|TRBJ2-3|TRBV24-1|-
TGTGCCACCAGTGATACCCGGGGGCCTAGCACAGACACGCAGTATTTT
CATSDTRGPSTDTQYF
>TRBD1|TRBJ1-6|TRBV27|few
TGTGCCAGCAGATTGACACCGGGACAGGGTTTGTCACCCCTCCACTTT
CASRLTPGQGLSPLHF
>-|TRBJ1-1|TRBV20-1|few
TGCAGTGCCCCGGGGAGGGGTAAGAATGAAGCTTTCTTT
CSAPGRGKNEAFF
>-|TRBJ1-4|TRBV5-6|few
TGTGCCAGCAGCTTAGGAGGGAGAACAACTAATGAAAAACTGTTTTTT
CASSLGGRTTNEKLFF
>-|TRBJ2-2|TRBV27|few
TGTGCCAGCAGTCGCGTCTTTACACAGACGACAGGGAGGAGGAGGGGGGAGCTGTTTTTT
CASSRVFTQTTGRRRGELFF
>TRBD1|TRBJ1-2|TRBV12-3/TRBV12-4|-
TGTGCCAGCACCGAGGGGAGGGGGCCCGGCTACACCTTC
CASTEGRGPGYTF
>-|TRBJ1-6|TRBV20-1|-
TGCAGTGCTAGAGCCTTGACCAGGGATAATTCACCCCTCCACTTT
CSARALTRDNSPLHF
>-|TRBJ1-6|TRBV5-1|few
TGCGCCAGCAGCTTGCTCCGTATGGGACTCAGGAGTTCACCCCTCCACTTT
CASSLLRMGLRSSPLHF
>-|TRBJ2-3|TRBV29-1|few
TGCAGCGTCCGCCCGTCGGGCACAGATACGCAGTATTTT
CSVRPSGTDTQYF
>-|TRBJ2-1|TRBV7-9|-
TGTGCCAGCAGCTTATGGGGCGGGGTGGAGCAGTTCTTC
CASSLWGGVEQFF
>TRBD1|TRBJ2-5|TRBV20-1|few
TGCAGTGCCCTGGGACAGTCGTACCAAGAGACCCAGTACTTC
CSALGQSYQETQYF
>TRBD2|TRBJ2-3|TRBV5-1|-
TGCGCCAGCAGCGGAGCGGGGGGCACAGATACGCAGTATTTT
CASSGAGGTDTQYF
>TRBD1|TRBJ1-5|TRBV12-3/TRBV12-4|few
TGTGCCAGCAGCTGGGACAGGACGGGGCAGCCCCAGCATTTT
CASSWDRTGQPQHF
>-|TRBJ1-4|TRBV28|-
TGTGCCAGCAGTATACGCCCCCAGGGGGAAAAACTGTTTTTT
CASSIRPQGEKLFF
>-|TRBJ2-3|TRBV4-1|-
TGCGCCAGCAGCCAAGAACGGCAGGGCCCTACCACAGATACGCAGTATTTT
CASSQERQGPTTDTQYF
>-|TRBJ1-3|TRBV10-3|few
TGTGCCATCAGTGTGGACAGCTCGAACACCATATATTTT
CAISVDSSNTIYF
>-|TRBJ2-1|TRBV7-2|few
TGTGCCAGCAGCTTCGGGGAGTTAGTTTCCTACAATGAGCAGTTCTTC
CASSFGELVSYNEQFF
>TRBD2|TRBJ2-5|TRBV2|-
TGTGCCAGCAGTGAATTTGGACTAGCGGGGGATCAAGAGACCCAGTACTTC
CASSEFGLAGDQETQYF
>TRBD1|TRBJ1-2|TRBV7-8|few
TGTGCCAGCAGCTTAGTGCCCGACAGGGGTAGACCCTATGGCTACACCTTC
CASSLVPDRGRPYGYTF
>-|TRBJ2-3|TRBV6-5|many
TGTGCCAGCTACGGGAGTCGCACAGATACGCAGTATTTT
CASYGSRTDTQYF
>-|TRBJ2-2|TRBV20-1|few
TGCAGTGCTAGAGATGGGACGGCGAACACCGGGGAGCTGTTTTTT
CSARDGTANTGELFF
>-|TRBJ1-4|TRBV7-9|-
TGTGCCAGCAGCCCCCCCCTGAGGTCGAACTGTTTTTTT
CASSPPLRSNCFF
>TRBD1|TRBJ1-6|TRBV10-3|many
TGTGCCTCCCGACAGGGGAATTCACCCCTCCACTTT
CASRQGNSPLHF
>TRBD1|TRBJ2-2|TRBV28|few
TGTGCCAGCGAGAGGGACAGGGGCGGAACCGGGGAGCTGTTTTTT
CASERDRGGTGELFF
>-|TRBJ1-6|TRBV20-1|few
TGCAGTGCTACTCAGGGATCCCCCGATTCACCCCTCCACTTT
CSATQGSPDSPLHF
>-|TRBJ2-3|TRBV20-1|few
TGCAGTGCGGCTAAGGGGTCAGATACGCAGTATTTT
CSAAKGSDTQYF
>-|TRBJ2-1|TRBV10-3|-
TGTGCCATCAGGCCCGGATCTTGGGCCAATGAGCAGTTCTTC
CAIRPGSWANEQFF
>-|TRBJ2-7|TRBV4-2|few
TGTGCCAGCAGCCAAGAACAGGGTTACCTCTACGAGCAGTACTTC
CASSQEQGYLYEQYF
>TRBD1|TRBJ2-5|TRBV6-5|few
TGTACCAGCAGTTACATGGGGCCGGGACAGCAAGAGACCCAGTACTTC
CTSSYMGPGQQETQYF
>-|TRBJ2-1|TRBV5-1|-
TGCGCCAGCAGCTCTCGACAGGGAGGTGACCATGAGCAGTTCTTC
CASSSRQGGDHEQFF
>TRBD2|TRBJ2-3|TRBV12-3/TRBV12-4|few
TGTGCCAGCAGTTTAAGGAGCGGGACTCCAAGGGATACGCAGTATTTT
CASSLRSGTPRDTQYF
>-|TRBJ1-2|TRBV4-1|many
TGCGCCAGCAGCCAAGTACAGGGAATTTCAGCTCGCGATGGCTACACCTTC
CASSQVQGISARDGYTF
>-|TRBJ2-3|TRBV5-1|few
TGCGCCAGCAGCCCAGACTCTCCCACCACAGATACGCAGTATTTT
CASSPDSPTTDTQYF
>-|TRBJ1-4|TRBV20-1|-
TGCAGTGCCCCTTGGACAAGGGGCGCCGGTAGGGAAAAACTGTTTTTT
CSAPWTRGAGREKLFF
>-|TRBJ1-6|TRBV25-1|few
TGTGCCAGCAGTGAACAGGGTTACTATAATTCACCCCTCCACTTT
CASSEQGYYNSPLHF
>-|TRBJ2-7|TRBV5-1|-
TGCGCCAGCAGCTTGAGGCCCGTATACGAGCAGTACTTC
CASSLRPVYEQYF
>TRBD1|TRBJ2-1|TRBV20-1|once
TGCAGTGCTAGTAGGTCGGACAGGTCCTACAATGAGCAGTTCTTC
CSASRSDRSYNEQFF
>-|TRBJ1-1|TRBV7-9|few
TGTGCCAGCAGCTTAGATCGGCAGGGGAACACTGAAGCTTTCTTT
CASSLDRQGNTEAFF
>-|TRBJ2-3|TRBV27|-
TGTGCCAGCAGTGCCCCGGGGCCGACGGGCACAGATACGCAGTATTTT
CASSAPGPTGTDTQYF
>-|TRBJ1-5|TRBV20-1|-
TGCAGTGCTAGCTCAGGACGTCAGCCCCAGCATTTT
CSASSGRQPQHF
>TRBD1|TRBJ2-2|TRBV25-1|few
TGTGCCAGCAGTGAAAGGACAGGGGGATTGTCCGGGGAGCTGTTTTTT
CASSERTGGLSGELFF
>-|TRBJ1-6|TRBV7-9|many
TGTGCCAGCAGCTTAGTCGTCGGGGCAAATTCACCCCTCCACTTT
CASSLVVGANSPLHF
>-|TRBJ2-3|TRBV27|few
TGTGCCAGCAGTTTAAGCAGGCGGAGGGAGACGCAGTATTTT
CASSLSRRRETQYF
>TRBD2|TRBJ2-1|TRBV3-1|few
TGTGCCAGCAGCCAAGATCCCGGACTAGCGGGGGACCCCCGGAGGGAGTTCTTC
CASSQDPGLAGDPRREFF
>-|TRBJ2-3|TRBV14|many
TGTGCCAGCAGCCACCCCACAAATACGCAGTATTTT
CASSHPTNTQYF
>-|TRBJ1-1|TRBV7-2|-
TGTGCCAGCAGCTTAGCGGGGCGGGAGAACACTGAAGCTTTCTTT
CASSLAGRENTEAFF
>TRBD1|TRBJ1-1|TRBV11-2|-
TGTGCCAGCACCAAGGACAGGGTCGACACTGAAGCTTTCTTT
CASTKDRVDTEAFF
>-|TRBJ2-7|TRBV27|-
TGTGCCAGCAGTTTGGACGGAGGGACCTACGAGCAGTACTTC
CASSLDGGTYEQYF
>-|TRBJ2-2|TRBV7-2|few
TGTGCCAGCGGGACACAGGCCGCGAACACCGGGGAGCTGTTTTTT
CASGTQAANTGELFF
>-|TRBJ2-7|TRBV27|few
TGTGCCAGCAGGGACAGCCCCTACGAGCAGTACTTC
CASRDSPYEQYF